This entry features one T cell receptor (beta chain) sequence. Assay used: immunoSEQ multiplex PCR; TCRdb lists only in-frame clones, some missing. The table lists about 99,000 clones, 90% to 95% of them singletons, with 0.25% to 0.35% in the top ten. The sample comes from a study of OX40 agonist ivuxolimab in advanced cancers. At the level of the study: Three individuals attained partial responses, comprising one hepatocellular carcinoma case and two cutaneous melanoma cases.

CDR1 SGHDN and CDR2 FVKESK come from the germline V gene. Trimming took 0 bases from V and 5 from J, leaving 17 bases between them. The CDR3 sequence is 17 residues long. This receptor was identified in an adult with an advanced solid tumor such as melanoma, head and neck, liver or kidney cancer. The chain combines TRBV14 with TRBJ2-1; tentative D call: TRBD1 (6 bases). This specimen was CD4+ or CD8+ T cells sorted from blood, taken in a trial of the OX40 agonist ivuxolimab. CDR3 residues: CASSQDPWGTRNNEQFF. CDR3 sequence (DNA): TGTGCCAGCAGCCAAGATCCCTGGGGGACAAGAAACAATGAGCAGTTCTTC.